One and the same sample provided the 29 T cell receptor beta chains below, sequenced in a study of blood T cell repertoires in COVID-19. This table comes from immunoSEQ multiplex PCR, and its TCRdb copy is limited to in-frame clones, with some not included. The top ten hold under 1.5% of the sample, which has under 250,000 clones, 70% to 85% seen once. Sequencing was performed on PBMCs or T cells enriched from blood (not recorded which). The receptor set was obtained from a woman in her 40s with acute COVID-19.

On this clone: This CDR3 is also generated by other DNA sequences in the sample. The chain uses TRBV18 and TRBJ2-3, with a possible D match to TRBD2 (5 bases). The CDR3 is made up of 15 amino acids. Per the germline V gene, CDR1 is KGHSH and CDR2 is LQKENI. Trimming left V 2 bases short and J 0 bases short, with 9 bases between. Here the CDR3 DNA reads TGTGCCAGCTCACCAGACTACCTAAGCACAGATACGCAGTATTTT. As protein: CASSPDYLSTDTQYF.

The V gene is TRBV28, the J gene TRBJ1-1, with 7 bases aligning to TRBD1. J gave up 5 bases and V 3 bases, and 12 bases lay outside the gene matches. This CDR3 region has 16 residues. Germline lookup yields CDR1 MDHEN and CDR2 SYDVKM. CDR3 sequence reads: CASSFSPEQGKTEAFF. DNA for the CDR3: TGTGCCAGCAGTTTTTCCCCGGAACAGGGGAAGACTGAAGCTTTCTTT.

This clone was seen only a few times. This sequence joins TRBV18 and TRBJ1-4; D is unresolved. V lost 2 bases and J lost 6, with 10 bases in between. Germline CDR1 and CDR2: KGHSH and LQKENI. This CDR3 contains 14 residues. CDR3 amino acids: CASSPKWEDEKLFF. Written as DNA, the CDR3 is TGTGCCAGCTCACCAAAGTGGGAGGATGAAAAACTGTTTTTT. Looking up the rest from reference TRBV18 and TRBJ1-4 gives the full variable domain: NAGVMQNPRHLVRRRGQEARLRCSPMKGHSHVYWYRQLPEEGLKFMVYLQKENIIDESGMPKERFSAEFPKEGPSILRIQQVVRGDSAAYFCASSPKWEDEKLFFGSGTQLSVL.

The V and J genes are TRBV4-1 and TRBJ1-5; TRBD1 agrees at 8 bases. This CDR3 region has 16 residues. Germline V gene data show CDR1 as MGHRA and CDR2 as YSYEKL. J gave up 1 base and V 2 bases, and 4 bases lay outside the gene matches. CDR3 loop: CASSQRTGLSNQPQHF. CDR3 in DNA: TGCGCCAGCAGCCAAAGGACAGGGTTAAGCAATCAGCCCCAGCATTTT.

This chain joins TRBV3-1 (or the pseudogene TRBV3-2) and TRBJ1-2; no reliable D call. The CDR3 runs 12 residues. Per the germline V gene, CDR1 is LGHDT and CDR2 is YNNKEL (reference sequence). With 3 bases removed from V and 10 bases from J, the gap between germline ends came to 12 bases. CDR3 in amino acids: CASSHGSRDYTF. CDR3 bases: TGTGCCAGCAGCCATGGCTCCCGGGACTACACCTTC.

A word on this clone: This could be a read error, since a much larger clone is one nucleotide away. The chain combines TRBV11-2 with TRBJ1-1; 8 positions agree with TRBD1. V shed 4 bases and J 4 bases; nucleotides not matched to a gene: 2. The CDR3 covers 13 residues. Germline CDR1 and CDR2: SGHAT and FQNNGV. In nucleotides, the CDR3 is TGTGCCAGCAGCTCCGGACAGGGCACTGAAGCTTTCTTT. Its protein product is CASSSGQGTEAFF.

The chain combines TRBV2 with TRBJ2-7; 14 nucleotides match TRBD2. The CDR3 runs 16 residues. Germline V gene lookup returns CDR1 SNHLY and CDR2 FYNNEI. After removal of 5 bases from V and 0 bases from J, the junction contained 3 bases not matched to a gene. The CDR3 loop is CASSRLAGGSSYEQYF. CDR3 nucleotides: TGTGCCAGCAGTCGACTAGCGGGGGGGAGCTCCTACGAGCAGTACTTC. Looking up the rest from reference TRBV2 and TRBJ2-7 gives the full variable domain: EPEVTQTPSHQVTQMGQEVILRCVPISNHLYFYWYRQILGQKVEFLVSFYNNEISEKSEIFDDQFSVERPDGSNFTLKIRSTKLEDSAMYFCASSRLAGGSSYEQYFGPGTRLTVT.

In its sample, this clone was seen many times. Other DNA sequences in the sample encode the same CDR3. The V gene is TRBV12-3 or TRBV12-4, the J gene TRBJ2-7; D possibly corresponds to TRBD1 (6 bases). Deletions cut 5 bases from V and 5 bases from J, with 10 bases between. The CDR3 contains 12 residues. The CDR3 nucleotides read TGTGCCAGCAGTCCCGGACAGAACGAGCAGTACTTC. It is translated as CASSPGQNEQYF.

The V call is TRBV11-2, the J call TRBJ2-1; 10 bases align to TRBD2. The CDR3 sequence is 15 residues long. V dropped 5 bases and J dropped 4; count of bases not matched to a gene: 5. Germline V gene lookup returns CDR1 SGHAT and CDR2 FQNNGV. The CDR3 sequence: CASSLTSGAYNEQFF. DNA of the CDR3: TGTGCCAGCAGCCTCACTAGCGGGGCGTACAATGAGCAGTTCTTC.

The J gene is TRBJ2-2, the V gene TRBV15, with TRBD1 identical over 7 bases. Germline lookup yields CDR1 LNHNV and CDR2 YYDKDF (reference sequence). The junction had 5 bases not matched to a gene; V was cut back by 4 bases and J by 0 bases. CDR3 size: 16 residues. The CDR3 DNA follows: TGTGCCACCAGCAAGGGGGCAGGGACGAACACCGGGGAGCTGTTTTTT. Protein sequence: CATSKGAGTNTGELFF.

The V call is TRBV29-1, the J call TRBJ1-2; a weak D match, TRBD1 (6 bases). The CDR3 consists of 12 residues. Germline-derived CDR1 and CDR2 are SQVTM and ANQGSEA. V was trimmed by 6 bases and J by 2 bases, leaving 10 bases between them. The DNA of the CDR3 is TGCAGCGTCGTACAGGGAAACTATGGCTACACCTTC. The encoded protein is CSVVQGNYGYTF.

This clone was detected only once. The rearrangement uses TRBV6-6 and TRBJ1-5; the match to TRBD1 covers 12 bases. There are 15 residues in the CDR3. The junction had 3 bases not matched to a gene; V was cut back by 0 bases and J by 9 bases. The V gene's germline CDR1 is MNHNY and CDR2 SVGAGI (reference sequence). The CDR3, as DNA: TGTGCCAGCAGTTACTCGGGGACAGGGGGCAGGCCCCAGCATTTT. Protein product: CASSYSGTGGRPQHF.

This rearrangement joins TRBV5-1 to TRBJ1-1; 7 bases match TRBD1. The germline CDR1 and CDR2 sequences are SGHRS and YFSETQ. V shed 4 bases, J shed 0 bases, and the junction held 9 bases outside the gene matches. CDR3 length equals 16 residues. The CDR3 nucleotides read TGCGCCAGCAGCCTATGGACAGGCTTAATGAACACTGAAGCTTTCTTT. Its protein is CASSLWTGLMNTEAFF.

This clone was detected once. The CDR3 nucleotides are TGTGCCAGCAGTTTATCGAGGGGACTTCGGGGCTACACCTTC. Translation: CASSLSRGLRGYTF. This chain joins TRBV27 and TRBJ1-2; the D gene is possibly TRBD1 (5 bases). V gave up 0 bases and J gave up 8 bases, with 13 bases separating them. The CDR3 consists of 14 residues. Germline V lookup: CDR1 MNHEY, CDR2 SMNVEV (reference sequence).

A few counts support this clone. The V gene is TRBV30, the J gene TRBJ2-5, with TRBD1 identical over 7 bases. Trimming removed 2 bases from V and 2 bases from J; junction bases left unmatched: 5. The CDR3 sequence is 14 residues long. Germline CDR1 is GTSNPN and CDR2 is SVGIG (reference sequence). This CDR3 reads CAWSRTDRQETQYF. CDR3 DNA sequence: TGTGCCTGGAGTCGGACGGACAGGCAAGAGACCCAGTACTTC.

The chain employs TRBV10-1 and TRBJ1-1, with TRBD1 as a possible D gene (5 bases). Per the germline V gene, CDR1 is WNHNN and CDR2 is SYGVQD (reference sequence). CDR3 length equals 16 residues. Trimming took off 5 bases at V and 2 bases at J, with 18 bases between the two ends. This CDR3 reads CASSRGGEGSNTEAFF. DNA for the CDR3: TGCGCCAGCAGTCGAGGAGGGGAGGGGAGTAACACTGAAGCTTTCTTT.

The chain employs TRBV2 and TRBJ2-5; D unclear. Trimming left V 3 bases short and J 4 bases short, with 6 bases between. CDR3 length equals 12 residues. Germline loops: CDR1 SNHLY, CDR2 FYNNEI. CDR3 loop: CASSDRPETQYF. The CDR3 coding sequence is TGTGCCAGCAGTGACAGGCCAGAGACCCAGTACTTC.

This clone was detected only a few times. The chain links TRBV28 to TRBJ1-2, with TRBD1 identical over 11 bases. CDR3 length: 14 amino acids. Losses at the gene ends were 4 bases for V and 8 bases for J; bases not matched to a gene: 6. Germline V lookup: CDR1 MDHEN, CDR2 SYDVKM. The CDR3 coding sequence is TGTGCCAGCAGTTCCGGTGGGGACAGGGGGGGCTACACCTTC. It translates to CASSSGGDRGGYTF.

The genes are TRBV7-2 and TRBJ1-5; TRBD1 aligns across 7 bases. Trimming at V came to 3 bases and at J to 5 bases, leaving 7 bases not matched to a gene. This CDR3 region has 15 residues. In germline, CDR1 is SGHTA, CDR2 FQGNSA. The CDR3 DNA reads TGTGCCAGCAGCTTTTACGGGACAGATGATCAGCCCCAGCATTTT. Protein sequence: CASSFYGTDDQPQHF. Full variable domain (outside the CDR3, taken from reference TRBV7-2 and TRBJ1-5): GAGVSQSPSNKVTEKGKDVELRCDPISGHTALYWYRQSLGQGLEFLIYFQGNSAPDKSGLPSDRFSAERTGGSVSTLTIQRTQQEDSAVYLCASSFYGTDDQPQHFGDGTRLSIL.

A single count supports this clone. V is TRBV4-2 and J is TRBJ1-2; TRBD1 might be the D (6 bases). The CDR3 is 15 residues long. Germline V CDR1 and CDR2: LGHNA, YNFKEQ. V was clipped by 0 bases and J by 4 bases, with 12 bases between them. In nucleotides, the CDR3 is TGTGCCAGCAGCCAAGATTGGACAGATCTCTATGGCTACACCTTC. Translated: CASSQDWTDLYGYTF.

This chain joins TRBV6-5 and TRBJ2-7; the D gene is possibly TRBD2 (7 bases). Per the germline V gene, CDR1 is MNHEY and CDR2 is SVGAGI. V lost 4 bases and J lost 3, with 13 bases in between. The CDR3 has 14 amino acids. The CDR3 region is CASSSGLGGYEQYF. Written as DNA, the CDR3 is TGTGCCAGCAGTTCTGGACTAGGGGGCTACGAGCAGTACTTC.

This chain connects TRBV7-9 to TRBJ2-7; no firm D call. This CDR3 has 15 residues. Germline-derived CDR1 and CDR2 are SEHNR and FQNEAQ (reference sequence). V lost 2 bases and J 2 bases, leaving 13 bases between the germline ends. The CDR3: CASSLPLVSTYEQYF. As DNA, the CDR3 is TGTGCCAGCAGCTTACCCCTCGTCAGTACCTACGAGCAGTACTTC.

This clone was recorded a few times. The chain links TRBV19 to TRBJ1-2, with 7 bases lining up with TRBD1. The V segment lost 4 bases and the J segment 8 bases; nucleotides outside the gene matches: 4. The CDR3 is made up of 12 amino acids. CDR1 is LNHDA and CDR2 is SQIVND in the germline V gene (reference sequence). This CDR3 reads CASSTRQGGYTF. The CDR3 DNA reads as TGTGCCAGTAGTACGCGACAGGGCGGCTACACCTTC.

This clone was recorded a few times. The rearrangement uses TRBV7-3 and TRBJ2-7; TRBD1 agrees at 7 bases. The germline V gene encodes CDR1 SGHTA and CDR2 FQGTGA. J was trimmed by 5 bases and V by 5 bases; bases with no gene match: 6. The CDR3 totals 13 residues. The CDR3 loop reads CASSTRQGHEQYF. The CDR3 coding sequence is TGTGCCAGCAGCACCCGACAGGGCCACGAGCAGTACTTC.

The chain joins TRBV11-2 to TRBJ2-3; TRBD1 aligns across 9 bases. This CDR3 is built from 16 residues. Germline CDR1 and CDR2: SGHAT and FQNNGV. The trim removed 4 bases at V and 1 base at J, leaving 6 bases unmatched. CDR3 DNA: TGTGCCAGCAGCTCTCCCAGGACAGGGGGCACAGATACGCAGTATTTT. Translating it yields CASSSPRTGGTDTQYF.

This clone occurred a few times. CDR3 sequence: CASSPVRQGIPDTQYF. The CDR3 coding sequence is TGTGCCAGCTCACCGGTGCGACAGGGGATCCCAGATACGCAGTATTTT. V is TRBV18 and J is TRBJ2-3; 8 nucleotides align to TRBD1. With V trimmed by 3 bases and J by 4 bases, 9 bases remained unmatched. Germline V gene lookup returns CDR1 KGHSH and CDR2 LQKENI. The CDR3 runs 16 residues.

The chain employs TRBV27 and TRBJ2-2; 9 nucleotides match TRBD1. V shed 6 bases, J shed 0 bases, and the junction held 8 bases outside the gene matches. This CDR3 contains 17 residues. CDR1 MNHEY and CDR2 SMNVEV come from the germline V gene (reference sequence). CDR3 in DNA: TGTGCCAGCAGGCCGGGACAGGGATACGCGAACACCGGGGAGCTGTTTTTT. Translating gives CASRPGQGYANTGELFF.

CDR3 DNA sequence: TGTGCCAGCAGTTACCTGAGGCGTACTTCCGGGGAGCTGTTTTTT. Encoded protein: CASSYLRRTSGELFF. The rearrangement uses TRBV6-2 or TRBV6-3 and TRBJ2-2; D not resolved. CDR1 is MNHEY, CDR2 SVGEGT, per germline. Trimming removed 2 bases from V and 6 bases from J, with 13 bases in between. The CDR3 loop spans 15 amino acids.

With respect to this clone: This sample includes further DNA sequences coding for the same CDR3. This chain joins TRBV19 and TRBJ1-2, with D maybe TRBD1 (6 bases). The V and J ends lost 5 bases and 8 bases respectively, with 12 bases between them. The germline CDR1 and CDR2 sequences are LNHDA and SQIVND (reference sequence). The CDR3 covers 12 residues. In DNA, the CDR3 is TGTGCCAGTAGTCCCACAGGGTCAGGCTACACCTTC. It yields the protein CASSPTGSGYTF.